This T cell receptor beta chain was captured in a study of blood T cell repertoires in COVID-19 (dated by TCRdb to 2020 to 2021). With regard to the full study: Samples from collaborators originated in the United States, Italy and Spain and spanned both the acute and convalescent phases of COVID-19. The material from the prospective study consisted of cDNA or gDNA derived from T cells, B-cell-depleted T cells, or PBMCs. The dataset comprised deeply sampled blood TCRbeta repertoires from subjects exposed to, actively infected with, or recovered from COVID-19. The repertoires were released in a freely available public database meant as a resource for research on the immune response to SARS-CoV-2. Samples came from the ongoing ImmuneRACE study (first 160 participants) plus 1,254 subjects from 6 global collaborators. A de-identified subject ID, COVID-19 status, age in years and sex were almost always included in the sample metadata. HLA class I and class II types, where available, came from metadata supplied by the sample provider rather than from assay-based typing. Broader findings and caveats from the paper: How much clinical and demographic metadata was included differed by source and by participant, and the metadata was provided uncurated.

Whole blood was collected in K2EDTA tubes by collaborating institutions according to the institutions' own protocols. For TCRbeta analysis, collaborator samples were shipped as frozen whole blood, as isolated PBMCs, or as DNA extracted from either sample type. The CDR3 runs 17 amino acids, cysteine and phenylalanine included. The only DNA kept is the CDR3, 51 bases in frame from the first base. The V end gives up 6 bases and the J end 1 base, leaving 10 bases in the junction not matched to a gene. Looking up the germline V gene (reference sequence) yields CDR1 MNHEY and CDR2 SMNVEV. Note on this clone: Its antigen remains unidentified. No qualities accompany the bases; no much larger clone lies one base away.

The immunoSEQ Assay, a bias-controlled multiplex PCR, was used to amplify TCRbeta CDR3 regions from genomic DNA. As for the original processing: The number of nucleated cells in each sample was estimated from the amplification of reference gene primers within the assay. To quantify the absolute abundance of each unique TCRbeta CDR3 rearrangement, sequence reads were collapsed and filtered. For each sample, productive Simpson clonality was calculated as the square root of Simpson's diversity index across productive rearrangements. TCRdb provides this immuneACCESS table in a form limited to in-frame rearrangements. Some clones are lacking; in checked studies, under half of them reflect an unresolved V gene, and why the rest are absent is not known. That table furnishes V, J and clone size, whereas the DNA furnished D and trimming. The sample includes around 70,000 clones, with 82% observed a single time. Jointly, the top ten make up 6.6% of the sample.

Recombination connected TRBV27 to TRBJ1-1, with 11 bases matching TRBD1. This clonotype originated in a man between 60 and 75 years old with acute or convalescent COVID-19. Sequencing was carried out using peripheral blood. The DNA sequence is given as TGTGCCAGCAGGCCGGGACAGGGGGTGGGAAGGAACACTGAAGCTTTCTTT. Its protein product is CASRPGQGVGRNTEAFF.